This entry concerns a single T cell receptor (beta chain). Its target is not known. The data were taken from a study of graft-versus-host responses after intestinal transplantation. Whole-study context: Anti-thymocyte globulin served as induction for all recipients, who then took tacrolimus and steroids for three to four years. Findings and caveats of the study: Patients with graft-donor T cell macrochimerism had high graft-versus-host to host-versus-graft clonal ratios in allografts. Recipient marrow contained GvH clones, some of which appeared first in ileum or blood.

Generated by immunoSEQ multiplex PCR, the TCRdb table keeps only in-frame clones and is missing some. Here the sample spans around 120,000 clones, approximately 95% being singletons. CDR3 length: 14 amino acids. V was trimmed by 1 base and J by 1 base, leaving 5 bases between them. Germline V CDR1 and CDR2: SGHNT, YENEEA. This specimen consisted of unstimulated CD8+ T cells sorted from spleen or lymph node cells, obtained before intestinal transplant. The receptor was isolated from a human donor who received an intestinal transplant. This chain links TRBV11-3 with TRBJ2-1; no firm D call. In DNA form, the CDR3 reads TGTGCCAGCAGCTTAGCGGAGTCCTACAATGAGCAGTTCTTC. The encoded protein is CASSLAESYNEQFF.